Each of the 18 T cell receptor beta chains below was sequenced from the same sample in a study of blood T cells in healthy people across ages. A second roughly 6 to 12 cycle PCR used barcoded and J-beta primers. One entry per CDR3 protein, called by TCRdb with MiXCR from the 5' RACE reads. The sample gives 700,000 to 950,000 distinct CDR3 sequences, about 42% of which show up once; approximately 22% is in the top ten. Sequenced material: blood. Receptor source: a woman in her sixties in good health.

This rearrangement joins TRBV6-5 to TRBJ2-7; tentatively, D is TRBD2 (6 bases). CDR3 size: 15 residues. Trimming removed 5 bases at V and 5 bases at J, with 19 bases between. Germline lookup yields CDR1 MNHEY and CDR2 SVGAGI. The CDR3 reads CASSPRGSGTDEQYF. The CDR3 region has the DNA TGTGCCAGCAGTCCCCGGGGGAGCGGCACTGACGAGCAGTACTTC.

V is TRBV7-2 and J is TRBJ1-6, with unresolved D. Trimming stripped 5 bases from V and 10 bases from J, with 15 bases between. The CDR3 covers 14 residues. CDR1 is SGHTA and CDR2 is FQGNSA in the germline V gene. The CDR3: CASSPQMADSPLHF. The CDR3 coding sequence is TGTGCCAGCAGCCCCCAAATGGCAGACTCACCCCTCCACTTT.

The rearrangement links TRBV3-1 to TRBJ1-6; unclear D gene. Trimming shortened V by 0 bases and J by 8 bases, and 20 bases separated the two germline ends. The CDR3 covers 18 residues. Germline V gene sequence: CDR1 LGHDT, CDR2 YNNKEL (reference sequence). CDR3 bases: TGTGCCAGCAGCCAAGAACCCCCAGGCGGTGCATGGGATTCACCCCTCCACTTT. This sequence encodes CASSQEPPGGAWDSPLHF.

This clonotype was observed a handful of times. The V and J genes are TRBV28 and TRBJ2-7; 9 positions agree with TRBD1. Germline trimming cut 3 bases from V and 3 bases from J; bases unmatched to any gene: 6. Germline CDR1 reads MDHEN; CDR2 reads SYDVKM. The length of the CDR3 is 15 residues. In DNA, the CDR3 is TGTGCCAGCAGTTTGGAGGGGACAGGGCTCTACGAGCAGTACTTC. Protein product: CASSLEGTGLYEQYF.

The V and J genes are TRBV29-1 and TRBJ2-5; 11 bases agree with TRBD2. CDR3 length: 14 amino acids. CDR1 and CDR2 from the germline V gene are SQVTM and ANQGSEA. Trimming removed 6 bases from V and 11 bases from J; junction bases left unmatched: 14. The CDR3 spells CSVLVAGGLNEQYF. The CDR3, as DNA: TGCAGCGTCCTTGTAGCGGGGGGGCTCAATGAGCAGTACTTC. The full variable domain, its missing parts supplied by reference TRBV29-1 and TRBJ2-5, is SAVISQKPSRDICQRGTSLTIQCQVDSQVTMMFWYRQQPGQSLTLIATANQGSEATYESGFVIDKFPISRPNLTFSTLTVSNMSPEDSSIYLCSVLVAGGLNEQYFGPGTRLLVL.

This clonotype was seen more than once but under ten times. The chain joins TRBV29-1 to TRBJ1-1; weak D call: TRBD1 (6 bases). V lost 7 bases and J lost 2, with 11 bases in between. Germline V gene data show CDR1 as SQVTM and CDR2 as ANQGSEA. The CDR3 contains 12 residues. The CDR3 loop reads CSAHRENTEAFF. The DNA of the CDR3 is TGCAGCGCACACAGGGAAAACACTGAAGCTTTCTTT.

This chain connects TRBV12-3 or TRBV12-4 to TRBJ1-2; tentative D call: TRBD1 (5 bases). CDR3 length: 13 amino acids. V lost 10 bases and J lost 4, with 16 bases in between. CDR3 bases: TGTGCCACCCAACCCGACAGCCCCTATGGCTACACCTTC. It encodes CATQPDSPYGYTF.

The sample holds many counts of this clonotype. CDR3: CASSLATRGQVYLYEQYF. The DNA for the CDR3 is TGTGCCAGCAGCTTAGCAACCCGAGGACAGGTTTATCTCTACGAGCAGTACTTC. The genes are TRBV7-8 and TRBJ2-7; TRBD1 matches 7 bases. CDR1 and CDR2 from the germline V gene are SGHVS and FQNEAQ. Trimming cost V 0 bases and J 3 bases; bases outside gene matches: 14. The length of the CDR3 is 18 residues.

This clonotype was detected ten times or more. CDR3 DNA: TGTGCCAGCAGCTTGAACGGGGGAAAGAATGAGCAGTTCTTC. This gives the protein CASSLNGGKNEQFF. The V call is TRBV7-2, the J call TRBJ2-1, with D tentatively TRBD2 (6 bases). Trimming removed 3 bases from V and 7 bases from J, with 13 bases in between. CDR3 length: 14 amino acids. From germline, CDR1 is SGHTA and CDR2 FQGNSA.

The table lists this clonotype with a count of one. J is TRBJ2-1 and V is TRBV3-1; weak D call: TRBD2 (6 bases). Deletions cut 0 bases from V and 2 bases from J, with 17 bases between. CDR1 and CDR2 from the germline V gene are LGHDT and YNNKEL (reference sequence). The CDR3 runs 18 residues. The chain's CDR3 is CASSQERAIAVTYNEQFF. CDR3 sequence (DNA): TGTGCCAGCAGCCAAGAGCGGGCGATAGCGGTAACCTACAATGAGCAGTTCTTC.

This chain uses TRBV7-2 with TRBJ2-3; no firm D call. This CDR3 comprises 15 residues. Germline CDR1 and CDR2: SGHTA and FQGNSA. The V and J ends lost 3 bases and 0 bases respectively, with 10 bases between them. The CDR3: CASSFGVSSTDTQYF. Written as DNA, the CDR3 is TGTGCCAGCAGCTTTGGGGTTTCTAGCACAGATACGCAGTATTTT.

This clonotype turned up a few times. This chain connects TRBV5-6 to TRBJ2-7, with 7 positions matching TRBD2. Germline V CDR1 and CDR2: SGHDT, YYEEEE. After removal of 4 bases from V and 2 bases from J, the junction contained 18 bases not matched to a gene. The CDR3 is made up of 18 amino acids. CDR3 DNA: TGTGCCAGCAGCGTGCGACGACTTAGGAGCGGGGCGACCTACGAGCAGTACTTC. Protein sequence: CASSVRRLRSGATYEQYF. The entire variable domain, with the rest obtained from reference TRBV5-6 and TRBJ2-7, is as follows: DAGVTQSPTHLIKTRGQQVTLRCSPKSGHDTVSWYQQALGQGPQFIFQYYEEEERQRGNFPDRFSGHQFPNYSSELNVNALLLGDSALYLCASSVRRLRSGATYEQYFGPGTRLTVT.

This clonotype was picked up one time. As DNA, the CDR3 is TGTGCCAGCAGCTTAGAGGGGTCTAGCGGGACTGAGCAGTACTTC. This gives the protein CASSLEGSSGTEQYF. V and J are TRBV11-2 and TRBJ2-5; 9 bases are a match to TRBD2. CDR1 and CDR2 from the germline V gene are SGHAT and FQNNGV. Unmatched junction bases numbered 10, after V lost 0 bases and J lost 11 bases. This CDR3 is 15 amino acids long.

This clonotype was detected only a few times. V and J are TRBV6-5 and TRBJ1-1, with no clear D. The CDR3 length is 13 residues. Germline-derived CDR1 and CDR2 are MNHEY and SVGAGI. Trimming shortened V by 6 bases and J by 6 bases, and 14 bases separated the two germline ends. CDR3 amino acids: CASSRRAGAEAFF. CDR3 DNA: TGTGCCAGCAGCCGACGAGCAGGAGCTGAAGCTTTCTTT.

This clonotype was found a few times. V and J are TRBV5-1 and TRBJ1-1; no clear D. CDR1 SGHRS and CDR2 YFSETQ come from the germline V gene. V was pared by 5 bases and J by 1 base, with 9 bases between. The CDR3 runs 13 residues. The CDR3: CASSQVSNTEAFF. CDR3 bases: TGCGCCAGCAGTCAAGTCTCGAACACTGAAGCTTTCTTT.

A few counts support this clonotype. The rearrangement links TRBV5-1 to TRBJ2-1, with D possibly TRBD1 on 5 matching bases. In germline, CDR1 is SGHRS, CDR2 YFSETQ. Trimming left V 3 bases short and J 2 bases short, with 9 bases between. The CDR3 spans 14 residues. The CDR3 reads CASSWGEPYNEQFF. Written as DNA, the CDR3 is TGCGCCAGCAGCTGGGGCGAGCCCTACAATGAGCAGTTCTTC.

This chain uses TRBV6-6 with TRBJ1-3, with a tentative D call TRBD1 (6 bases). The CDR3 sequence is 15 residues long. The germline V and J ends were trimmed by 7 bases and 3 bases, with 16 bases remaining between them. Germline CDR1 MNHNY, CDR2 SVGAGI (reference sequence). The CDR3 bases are TGTGCCAGCACCCAACAGGGCATCATTGGAAACACCATATATTTT. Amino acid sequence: CASTQQGIIGNTIYF.

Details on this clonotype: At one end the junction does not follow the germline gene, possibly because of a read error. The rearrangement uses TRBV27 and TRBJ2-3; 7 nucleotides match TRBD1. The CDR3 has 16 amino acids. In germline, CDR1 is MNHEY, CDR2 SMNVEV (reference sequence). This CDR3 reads CASRHRDSSSTGTQYF. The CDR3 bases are TGTGCCAGCAGACACCGGGACAGCTCGAGCACAGGTACGCAGTATTTT.